Given below is one T cell receptor (beta chain) in context. The source of the sample is a study of CD8 T cells in Susac syndrome. Trimming at V came to 5 bases and at J to 8 bases, leaving 10 bases not matched to a gene. This CDR3 contains 14 residues. Looked up from germline, CDR1 is SEHNR and CDR2 is FQNEAQ (reference sequence). Sequencing of TCR beta drew on CD8+ and CD4+ T cells from blood. TEMRA cells were FACS-enriched, and CD8+ and CD4+ T cells were isolated negatively. With random hexamers, 0.5 to 1 ug RNA was reverse transcribed. A single record per CDR3 protein comes from TCRdb applying MiXCR to the immunoSEQ multiplex PCR reads. The table has 400,000 or so distinct CDR3 sequences, approximately 85% seen once.

V and J are TRBV7-9 and TRBJ2-3; 7 positions match TRBD1. The sequence came from a human donor with multiple sclerosis. Sequencing was done on a sample of CD8+ T cells from PBMCs. This chain's CDR3 is CASSLASYRGTQYF. CDR3 nucleotide sequence: TGTGCCAGCAGCCTGGCATCCTACAGGGGTACGCAGTATTTT.